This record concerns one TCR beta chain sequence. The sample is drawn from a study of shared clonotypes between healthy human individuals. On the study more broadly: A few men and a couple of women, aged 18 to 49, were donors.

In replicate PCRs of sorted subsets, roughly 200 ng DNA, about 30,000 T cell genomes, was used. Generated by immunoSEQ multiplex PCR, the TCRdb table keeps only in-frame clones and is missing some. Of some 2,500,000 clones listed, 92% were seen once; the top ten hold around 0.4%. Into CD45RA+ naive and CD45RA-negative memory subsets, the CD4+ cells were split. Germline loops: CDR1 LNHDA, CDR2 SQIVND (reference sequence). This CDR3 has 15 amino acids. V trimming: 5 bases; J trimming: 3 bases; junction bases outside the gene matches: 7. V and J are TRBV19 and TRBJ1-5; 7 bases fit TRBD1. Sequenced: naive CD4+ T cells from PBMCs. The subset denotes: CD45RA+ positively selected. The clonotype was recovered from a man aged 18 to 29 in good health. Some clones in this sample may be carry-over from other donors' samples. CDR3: CASSGRDSANQPQHF. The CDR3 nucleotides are TGTGCCAGTAGTGGCCGGGACAGCGCCAATCAGCCCCAGCATTTT.